One sample yielded the 30 T cell receptor beta chains listed below, sequenced in a study of post-analysis software for immune sequencing data. Unique molecular identifiers featured in each of the TCR beta cDNA libraries. TCRdb re-derived calls from the PCR reads in MiXCR, one entry per CDR3 protein. Here the sample spans about 460,000 distinct CDR3 sequences, roughly 45% being singletons. The antigens for these receptors are not known. Study-level findings and limits: Roughly five TRBV segments appeared more often in patients than in controls, and TRBV5-6, TRBV5-1 and TRBV20-1 were among these.

The sequenced material came from blood. These receptors came from a girl between 10 and 17 years old with multiple sclerosis.

The CDR3 DNA is TGTGCCAGCAGCCCCTCTCGTGGCAATGAGCAGTTCTTC. Protein product: CASSPSRGNEQFF. This chain connects TRBV7-2 to TRBJ2-1; the D is unclear. The germline CDR1 and CDR2 sequences are SGHTA and FQGNSA. This CDR3 is 13 amino acids long. Trimming removed 5 bases at V and 6 bases at J, with 11 bases between.

The genes are TRBV20-1 and TRBJ2-1; tentative D call: TRBD2 (6 bases). This CDR3 is 14 amino acids long. V dropped 3 bases and J dropped 4 bases, with 13 bases sitting between them. Germline CDR1 DFQATT, CDR2 SNEGSKA (reference sequence). CDR3 sequence (DNA): TGCAGTGCTAGTGTCGGGGGAGTTTACAATGAGCAGTTCTTC. Its translation: CSASVGGVYNEQFF.

Of note for this clonotype: One end of the junction does not line up with germline, which may come from a read error. This chain uses TRBV12-3 or TRBV12-4 with TRBJ2-3; D remains ambiguous. CDR3 length: 13 residues. This chain's CDR3 is CVSSYQSTDTQYF. CDR3 nucleotide sequence: TGTGTCAGCAGTTATCAGAGCACAGATACGCAGTATTTT.

The chain is built from TRBV5-1 and TRBJ2-5, with TRBD2 matching over 7 bases. The germline gives CDR1 SGHRS, CDR2 YFSETQ. J lost 4 bases, V lost 4 bases, and 19 bases had no gene match. This CDR3 is built from 18 residues. CDR3 loop: CASSPGSASGVVGETQYF. CDR3 DNA: TGCGCCAGCAGCCCTGGAAGCGCTAGCGGTGTCGTGGGAGAGACCCAGTACTTC.

The J gene is TRBJ2-1, the V gene TRBV29-1, with 8 bases lining up with TRBD2. After removal of 2 bases from V and 7 bases from J, the junction contained 7 bases not matched to a gene. Looked up from germline, CDR1 is SQVTM and CDR2 is ANQGSEA. This CDR3 contains 14 residues. The CDR3 coding sequence is TGCAGCGTTGAACTAGCGGGTACTTTGAATGAGCAGTTCTTC. Its translation is CSVELAGTLNEQFF.

The chain couples TRBV20-1 to TRBJ2-5, with D hard to call. V was pared by 7 bases and J by 0 bases, with 15 bases between. In germline, CDR1 is DFQATT, CDR2 SNEGSKA (reference sequence). CDR3 size: 14 residues. CDR3 sequence: CSVPPDTYQETQYF. CDR3 sequence (DNA): TGCAGTGTACCCCCCGATACGTACCAAGAGACCCAGTACTTC.

This clonotype was picked up one time. The chain uses TRBV5-5 and TRBJ2-1; D is undetermined. The V gene lost 4 bases and the J gene lost 0 bases, with 11 bases spanning the gap. The V gene's germline CDR1 is SGHKS and CDR2 YYEKEE (reference sequence). The CDR3 has 15 amino acids. The CDR3, as DNA: TGTGCCAGCAGCCCGAGCCAGAGCTCCTACAATGAGCAGTTCTTC. Its translation is CASSPSQSSYNEQFF.

The chain recombines TRBV12-3 or TRBV12-4 with TRBJ2-7, with TRBD1 identical over 7 bases. Near its end, the DNA agrees better with TRBJ2-5, so the J call may be wrong. The CDR3 has 15 residues. CDR3 sequence reads: CASSIPVTGWETQYF. In DNA, the CDR3 is TGTGCCAGCAGCATCCCTGTGACAGGGTGGGAGACCCAGTACTTC.

This clonotype has a handful of counts. The J gene is TRBJ2-4, the V gene TRBV28; no clear D. The CDR3 covers 17 residues. Germline assignment: CDR1 MDHEN and CDR2 SYDVKM. Trimming left V 6 bases short and J 1 base short, with 19 bases between. CDR3 nucleotide sequence: TGTGCCAGCAGCTTCCTCCAGACGGTCTCGGCCAAAAACATTCAGTACTTC. Residues: CASSFLQTVSAKNIQYF.

The genes are TRBV15 and TRBJ2-7; D unresolved. The assigned J gene may be wrong: the sequence end matches TRBJ2-4 better. The germline gives CDR1 LNHNV, CDR2 YYDKDF (reference sequence). The CDR3 spans 16 residues. Here the CDR3 DNA reads TGTGCCACCAGCAGTCCCCTCGGTGCACTCGTAAACATTCAGTACTTC. It yields the protein CATSSPLGALVNIQYF.

The chain joins TRBV12-3 or TRBV12-4 to TRBJ2-7; perhaps TRBD1 as D (5 bases). With 3 bases removed from V and 3 bases from J, the gap between germline ends came to 15 bases. The CDR3 extends over 15 amino acids. The CDR3 sequence is CASSFKTKTVYEQYF. The CDR3 region has the DNA TGTGCCAGCAGTTTTAAGACGAAGACAGTCTACGAGCAGTACTTC.

This clonotype was observed a handful of times. The gene calls are TRBV28 and TRBJ2-7, with D unresolved. The CDR3 covers 12 residues. Per the germline V gene, CDR1 is MDHEN and CDR2 is SYDVKM. V dropped 4 bases and J dropped 5 bases, with 9 bases sitting between them. The CDR3 DNA sequence: TGTGCCAGCAGTTCGATTCCCCACGAGCAGTACTTC. It translates to CASSSIPHEQYF.

V and J are TRBV7-2 and TRBJ2-4; 8 bases are a match to TRBD1. The last part of the DNA fits TRBJ2-7 better; the J call may be wrong. This CDR3 contains 16 residues. Germline V lookup: CDR1 SGHTA, CDR2 FQGNSA. The CDR3 here is CASSERGGTGHYEQYF. The CDR3 DNA sequence: TGTGCCAGCAGCGAAAGAGGCGGGACAGGCCACTACGAGCAGTACTTC.

CDR3: CASSEGLAGNEQFF. The DNA of the CDR3 is TGTGCCAGCAGTGAGGGACTAGCGGGCAATGAGCAGTTCTTC. The rearrangement links TRBV2 to TRBJ2-1; 12 bases map to TRBD2. The junction had 0 bases not matched to a gene; V was cut back by 3 bases and J by 6 bases. CDR1 and CDR2 (germline): SNHLY, FYNNEI. The CDR3 totals 14 residues.

The genes are TRBV29-1 and TRBJ2-3, with 7 bases aligning to TRBD2. The J segment lost 2 bases and the V segment lost 6 bases, leaving 5 bases of the junction unmatched. Germline V lookup: CDR1 SQVTM, CDR2 ANQGSEA. This CDR3 comprises 13 residues. CDR3 protein: CSVSGTITDTQYF. The CDR3 DNA reads TGCAGCGTGTCCGGGACTATCACAGATACGCAGTATTTT.

This chain joins TRBV7-6 and TRBJ2-1; D remains unclear. Germline V lookup: CDR1 SGHVS, CDR2 FNYEAQ. Trimming left V 1 base short and J 0 bases short, with 10 bases between. This CDR3 region has 16 residues. The CDR3 protein is CASSLGRRISYNEQFF. In DNA form, the CDR3 reads TGTGCCAGCAGCTTAGGACGGCGGATCTCCTACAATGAGCAGTTCTTC.

V usage is TRBV9 and J usage is TRBJ2-5; the match to TRBD1 covers 10 bases. This CDR3 region has 16 residues. J lost 1 base, V lost 3 bases, and 6 bases had no gene match. Germline V gene data show CDR1 as SGDLS and CDR2 as YYNGEE. CDR3 sequence: CASSGGGQGRQETQYF. The CDR3 nucleotides are TGTGCCAGCAGCGGTGGGGGACAGGGGCGCCAAGAGACCCAGTACTTC.

V gene TRBV7-2 combines with J gene TRBJ2-5, with D hard to call. TRBJ2-7 explains the end of the DNA better; the J call may be wrong. CDR1 and CDR2 (germline): SGHTA, FQGNSA. The CDR3 extends over 13 amino acids. The CDR3 loop reads CASSLHPQSEQYF. DNA of the CDR3: TGTGCCAGCAGCTTACACCCACAATCCGAGCAGTACTTC.

The J gene is TRBJ2-6, the V gene TRBV6-2 or TRBV6-3; D might be TRBD1 (5 bases). CDR3 size: 17 residues. The germline V and J ends were trimmed by 5 bases and 1 base, with 15 bases remaining between them. Germline CDR1 MNHEY, CDR2 SVGEGT. The CDR3 region has the DNA TGTGCCAGCAGTCGCCCTAGGGGAAAATCTGGGGCCAACGTCCTGACTTTC. It encodes CASSRPRGKSGANVLTF.

This clonotype was recorded once. The V gene is TRBV2, the J gene TRBJ2-3, with TRBD2 matching 15 bases. CDR1 and CDR2 from the germline V gene are SNHLY and FYNNEI. V trimming: 7 bases; J trimming: 5 bases; junction bases outside the gene matches: 4. This CDR3 region has 15 residues. CDR3 DNA: TGTGCCAGCATTGGACTAGCGGGAGGGGGAGATACGCAGTATTTT. Its protein product is CASIGLAGGGDTQYF. The full variable domain, its missing parts supplied by reference TRBV2 and TRBJ2-3, is EPEVTQTPSHQVTQMGQEVILRCVPISNHLYFYWYRQILGQKVEFLVSFYNNEISEKSEIFDDQFSVERPDGSNFTLKIRSTKLEDSAMYFCASIGLAGGGDTQYFGPGTRLTVL.

The rearrangement joins TRBV19 to TRBJ2-5; TRBD1 matches 8 bases. Trimming removed 3 bases from V and 3 bases from J; junction bases left unmatched: 6. CDR3 length: 15 residues. CDR1 and CDR2 from the germline V gene are LNHDA and SQIVND (reference sequence). CDR3 amino acids: CASSIRRGQEETQYF. CDR3 coding DNA: TGTGCCAGTAGTATCCGCAGGGGGCAGGAAGAGACCCAGTACTTC.

The V call is TRBV28, the J call TRBJ2-1; D call uncertain. This CDR3 region has 11 residues. CDR1 is MDHEN, CDR2 SYDVKM, per germline. V was shortened by 5 bases and J by 12 bases, with 11 bases between the two germline ends. In nucleotides, the CDR3 is TGTGCCAGCAGTCACACAGATACGCAGTTCTTC. Amino acids: CASSHTDTQFF.

V gene TRBV27 combines with J gene TRBJ2-3; TRBD2 is a possible D gene (6 bases). This CDR3 has 15 amino acids. CDR1 is MNHEY and CDR2 is SMNVEV in the germline V gene (reference sequence). Trimming left V 4 bases short and J 3 bases short, with 14 bases between. CDR3: CASSWLLAPTDTQYF. CDR3 sequence (DNA): TGTGCCAGCAGTTGGTTACTAGCTCCGACAGATACGCAGTATTTT.

This clonotype was seen a few times. The genes are TRBV7-2 and TRBJ2-1, with D perhaps TRBD2 (6 bases). This CDR3 region has 14 residues. Germline CDR1 is SGHTA and CDR2 is FQGNSA. The V and J ends lost 4 bases and 6 bases respectively, with 13 bases between them. CDR3 nucleotide sequence: TGTGCCAGCAGCTCCTTCGCCGGGAGCAATGAGCAGTTCTTC. Amino acid sequence: CASSSFAGSNEQFF. The full variable domain, with the rest looked up from reference TRBV7-2 and TRBJ2-1, is GAGVSQSPSNKVTEKGKDVELRCDPISGHTALYWYRQSLGQGLEFLIYFQGNSAPDKSGLPSDRFSAERTGGSVSTLTIQRTQQEDSAVYLCASSSFAGSNEQFFGPGTRLTVL.

The gene calls are TRBV20-1 and TRBJ2-1, with TRBD2 matching 10 bases. Germline CDR1 reads DFQATT; CDR2 reads SNEGSKA (reference sequence). The CDR3 is 15 residues long. Losses at the gene ends were 4 bases for V and 6 bases for J; bases not matched to a gene: 9. In nucleotides, the CDR3 is TGCAGTGCTAACAGAGCGGGAGGGGGCTTCAATGAGCAGTTCTTC. The encoded protein is CSANRAGGGFNEQFF.

The J gene is TRBJ2-5, the V gene TRBV4-1, with D unclear. CDR1 is MGHRA and CDR2 is YSYEKL in the germline V gene. Trimming removed 4 bases from V and 10 bases from J, with 13 bases in between. The CDR3 is 12 residues long. The CDR3 nucleotides are TGCGCCAGCAGCCCAGACCTAGAGGACCAGTACTTC. Its translation is CASSPDLEDQYF.

This clonotype was recorded a few times. The CDR3: CASSRLAGVPDTQYF. In nucleotides, the CDR3 is TGTGCCAGCAGTCGATTAGCGGGAGTCCCAGATACGCAGTATTTT. The chain carries TRBV6-5 and TRBJ2-3, with 9 bases lining up with TRBD2. J gave up 4 bases and V 5 bases, and 7 bases lay outside the gene matches. The germline CDR1 and CDR2 sequences are MNHEY and SVGAGI. The CDR3 totals 15 residues.

This rearrangement joins TRBV20-1 to TRBJ2-1, with a weak D call TRBD1 (5 bases). Germline V gene data show CDR1 as DFQATT and CDR2 as SNEGSKA (reference sequence). The germline V and J ends were trimmed by 3 bases and 3 bases, with 12 bases remaining between them. The CDR3 has 14 residues. CDR3 in DNA: TGCAGTGCTAGCGACAGAAATAACTACAATGAGCAGTTCTTC. As protein: CSASDRNNYNEQFF.

The CDR3 protein is CASSLPAGFNQPQHF. The CDR3 bases are TGTGCCAGCAGCTTACCGGCAGGGTTCAATCAGCCCCAGCATTTT. The rearrangement links TRBV7-8 to TRBJ1-5, with D possibly matching TRBD1 (5 bases). The CDR3 has 15 residues. The ends were cut back, 2 bases at V and 3 bases at J, with 11 bases in the middle. Germline loops: CDR1 SGHVS, CDR2 FQNEAQ.

This chain connects TRBV27 to TRBJ1-6, with 8 bases aligning to TRBD1. Losses at the gene ends were 2 bases for V and 5 bases for J; bases not matched to a gene: 2. This CDR3 region has 15 residues. Germline CDR1 reads MNHEY; CDR2 reads SMNVEV (reference sequence). The CDR3 here is CASSLLGQDNSPLHF. CDR3 nucleotide sequence: TGTGCCAGCAGTTTACTGGGACAGGATAATTCACCCCTCCACTTT.